This TCR beta chain came from a study of T cells in Graves' hyperthyroidism and ophthalmopathy (dated by TCRdb to 2018 to 2020). Context from the whole study: Peripheral blood samples were taken at initial diagnosis, before any treatment was given. A discovery cohort of about a hundred patients, roughly 45 with Graves' ophthalmopathy and approximately 55 with stable Graves' hyperthyroidism, was used to find distinguishing TCR V-J signatures. Prospective prediction of ophthalmopathy was tested in an independent validation cohort of 18 to 20 hyperthyroidism patients and 17 patients who later progressed to ophthalmopathy. The roughly 100 discovery patients were randomly split 7:3 into training and test sets. Thyroid tissue and blood T-cell repertoires from about 6 Graves' hyperthyroidism patients were also compared in the study. Following sampling, methimazole starting at 30 mg daily was given to hyperthyroidism patients, and high-dose intravenous methylprednisolone was given to ophthalmopathy patients. TCR Vbeta CDR3 sequencing of 130 to 150 peripheral blood samples (roughly 43 ophthalmopathy, 75 hyperthyroidism and roughly 17 progressor patients) is reported in the paper.

General conclusions and limits of the study: No statistical method was used to set the sample size in advance, and investigators knew the group allocation. During validation, the model predicted progression to ophthalmopathy a median of approximately 6.5 months ahead of onset, with approximately 70% sensitivity and about 72% specificity. Most expanded thyroid clonotypes (frequency above 0.001) were also detected in blood, a finding suggesting that blood repertoires may reflect thyroid immune responses. In cross-validation, a model built on a 13 V-J signature told ophthalmopathy apart from stable hyperthyroidism with over 85% sensitivity and approximately 84% specificity, and in testing the same model reached 80%/75%.

Hyperthyroidism patients were newly diagnosed, had a disease duration of under 2 months, and were aged 18 to 65 years. Patients with uncontrolled infections, other autoimmune diseases, pregnancy or lactation were excluded. Diagnoses relied on clinical symptoms, serum thyroxine and TRAb, thyroid ultrasound and orbital computed tomography. For progressor patients, blood was drawn at the first diagnosis of hyperthyroidism, before any ophthalmopathy symptoms had appeared. PBMCs were separated from 10 ml of fresh peripheral blood using Ficoll-Paque density gradient centrifugation. Patients classed as progressors first received a Graves' hyperthyroidism diagnosis and then went on to develop ophthalmopathy during follow-up. Total RNA was extracted using Trizol reagent, and RNA quality was assessed on an Agilent 2100 Bioanalyzer. The CDR3 goes from the cysteine to the phenylalanine over 15 residues. The only DNA kept is the CDR3, 45 bases in frame from the first base. V is cut by 5 bases and J by 9 bases, and the space between the germline ends is 20 bases. CDR1 SGHTA and CDR2 FQGNSA were looked up in the germline V gene.

The TCR beta CDR3 regions were amplified from RNA transcripts. The first round of RT-PCR for the TCR CDR3 was performed with the HTBI primer set and the Qiagen OneStep RT-PCR kit. Libraries were constructed in a second round of multiplex PCR, after which size selection and purification were performed. Libraries were sequenced paired-end with 100 bp reads on an Illumina HiSeq2000. The published analysis was carried out like this. SOAPnuke was used to process the raw data, with reads discarded if the reads contained adapters or uncalled bases, had a mean Phred below 15, or lacked an exact constant-primer or identifier match. COPE v1.2.5 was used to merge the high-quality paired reads, and each unique nucleotide sequence was defined as a clonotype. MiTCR v1.1 was used to align the clonotypes against IMGT TRBV, TRBD and TRBJ reference segments. Analysis was restricted to V-J combinations with a frequency above 0.0001, which covered 99% to 99.2% of repertoires. A TCS score was defined as the ratio of F50 (clonal expansion) to E x V (chaos), with BLOSUM62-based TCRdist applied between CDR3 peptides within each V-J. Welch's t-statistics and random forest reduced 514 V-J features to 10 to 15, which were used in a naive Bayes classifier (R e1071). TCRdb cleaned the public reads at Q25 with fastp, built clones with MiXCR and kept in-frame beta chains. A single entry per CDR3 protein holds the most common genes and DNA from its merged rows. These V and J calls are TCRdb output, not the study's own analysis. The sample table records more than 550,000 distinct CDR3 sequences; under 20% of these occur just once. The ten largest clones capture over 15% of the sample.

Regarding this clonotype: The specificity of this receptor is unknown. Base qualities are missing; no much larger clone stands one base away.

The sequencing sample was made of blood. The receptor chain draws on TRBV7-2 and TRBJ1-5; a tentative D match to TRBD1 spans 5 bases. This TCR was sampled from a woman in her fifties or sixties with Graves' hyperthyroidism that later progressed to Graves' ophthalmopathy. CDR3 protein: CASSKSGRVLSPQHF. The DNA sequence is given as TGTGCCAGCAGCAAATCGGGGCGAGTCCTATCGCCCCAGCATTTT.